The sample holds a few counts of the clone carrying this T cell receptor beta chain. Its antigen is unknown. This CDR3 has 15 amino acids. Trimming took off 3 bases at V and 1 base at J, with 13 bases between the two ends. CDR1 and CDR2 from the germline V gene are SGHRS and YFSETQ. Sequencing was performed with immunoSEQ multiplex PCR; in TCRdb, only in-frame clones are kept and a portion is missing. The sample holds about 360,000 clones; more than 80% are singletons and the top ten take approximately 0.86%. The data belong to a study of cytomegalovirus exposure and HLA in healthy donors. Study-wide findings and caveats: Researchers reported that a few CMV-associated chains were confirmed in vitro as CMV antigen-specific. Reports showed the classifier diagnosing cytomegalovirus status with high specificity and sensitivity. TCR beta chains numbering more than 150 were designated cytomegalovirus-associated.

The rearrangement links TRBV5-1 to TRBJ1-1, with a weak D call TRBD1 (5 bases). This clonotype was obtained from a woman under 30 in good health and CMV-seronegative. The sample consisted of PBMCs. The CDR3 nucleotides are TGCGCCAGCAGCTCTTCCGGGACTGAGAACACTGAAGCTTTCTTT. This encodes CASSSSGTENTEAFF.